This TCR beta chain was sequenced during a study of somatic mutations in cytotoxic T cells in rheumatoid arthritis (TCRdb year 2017). At the level of the whole study: Right after diagnosis and prior to the start of any treatment, 30 ml EDTA of peripheral blood was drawn from patients. TCRB deep sequencing covered over 55 patients with rheumatoid arthritis along with under 25 healthy controls. Median age was essentially the same in the patient group and the control group. To characterize clonality, the study used TCRB deep sequencing while asking whether somatic mutations are carried by expanded CD8+ T-cell clones in newly diagnosed, untreated rheumatoid arthritis. Sorted V beta1+ cells also underwent TCRB sequencing, and some V beta antibody-stained T-cell populations were flow-sorted at nearly 100% purity on a FACSAria II or Sony SH800.

Flow cytometry confirmed the purity of CD4+ and CD8+ cells that had been isolated by positive magnetic bead selection on an AutoMACS. Initial screening for clonal expansions relied on flow cytometry with a TCR V beta antibody panel, after which sorted CD8+ fractions underwent TCRB deep sequencing for characterization. Peripheral blood mononuclear cells were isolated by Ficoll-Paque PLUS density gradient separation. Nucleospin Tissue or Tissue XS kits were used to extract DNA from CD4-enriched, CD8-enriched or PBMC samples, and a Qubit 2.0 fluorometer was used for quantification. Sequencing of TCRB CDR3 was done on genomic DNA with the immunoSEQ assay. Turning to the authors' computational methods: Only a few patient CD8+ clones larger than 1% matched published virus-specific TCRB sequences when compared against them. Analyses were restricted to productive TCRB rearrangements. Clonality was calculated as a Shannon entropy-based productive clonality index, and a clone was defined by a unique TCRB CDR3 sequence. Repertoire overlap for a pair of samples was computed from each clone's template counts relative to total templates per sample. A correlation with a Spearman r of roughly 0.66 was found between V-gene usage by flow cytometry and V-gene usage by TCRB sequencing. Here the immuneACCESS table is served through TCRdb, limited to in-frame sequences with V and J called. Missing clones are a known gap in these copies; in checked studies unresolved V genes cover under half, and the rest lacks a known reason. V, J and clone size derive from that table, while D and trimming were established from the DNA sequence. This sample has around 21,000 clones in its table, and about 83% of those were observed once. Of the sample, 10% to 12% is held by the ten largest clones.

What the study reported, not specific to this receptor: The slight TRBV07 underrepresentation in patients was not adjusted for multiple comparisons. An increase of CD8+ clonality with age was seen in patients (Spearman r ~ 0.53) but not in healthy controls. It was unknown which antigens the expanded CD8+ clones targeted, and their absence from virus-specific databases did not exclude viral specificity. CD8+ T-cell clonality did not differ significantly between rheumatoid arthritis patients and age-matched healthy controls. Several identical CD8+ TCRB sequences were found in both blood and synovial fluid, and in about an eighth of the roughly 60 patients the largest CD8+ clone exceeded 20% of CD8+ cells.

In the case of this clone: No cognate antigen has been identified for it. Per-base quality was not reported, and no clone a single base away is much larger than it.

V lost 0 bases and J lost 1 base; the stretch between them is 6 bases long. The CDR1 and CDR2 encoded by the germline V gene are SGDLS and YYNGEE. Reading from cysteine to phenylalanine, the CDR3 counts 14 amino acids. The only DNA kept is the CDR3, 42 bases in frame from the first base. Sequences were obtained from CD8+ T cells sorted from blood. Recombination linked TRBV9 to TRBJ2-3; no D segment can be confidently identified. This sequence originates from an adult with rheumatoid arthritis. The encoded CDR3 is CASSVGDGTDTQYF. The DNA sequence is TGTGCCAGCAGCGTAGGTGACGGCACAGATACGCAGTATTTT.